Sequencing of this TCR beta chain was carried out in a study of T-cell reconstitution after alpha-beta-depleted transplantation in children. This clonotype was counted a few times. Antigen specificity is unknown. Germline values: CDR1 ENHRY, CDR2 SYGVKD. CDR3 length: 13 amino acids. V lost 1 base, J lost 3 bases, and 6 bases lay in between. Unique molecular identifiers featured in how the TCRbeta library was prepared. TCRdb reprocessed the PCR reads via MiXCR and lists one record per CDR3 protein. This table holds around 76,000 distinct CDR3 sequences, around 18% found once. Study conclusions and caveats: Reportedly, only several hundred clones from non-depleted graft cells drove alpha-beta T-cell counts at about two months. Day-60 TCRbeta diversity that was high in some patients was derived from surviving recipient T cells and thymic progenitors.

This TCR was recovered from a male patient aged 2 to 9 who had a stem cell transplant for acute lymphoblastic leukemia, so the T cells may come from the graft donor. The J gene is TRBJ1-2, the V gene TRBV10-3; no definite D call. The specimen comprised PBMCs, mostly from graft donor cells, sampled 360 days after TCRalphabeta/CD19-depleted stem cell transplant. In DNA form, the CDR3 reads TGTGCCATCAGTGAGTACAAGGACTATGGCTACACCTTC. Its protein is CAISEYKDYGYTF.